What follows are 18 T cell receptor beta chains derived from one specimen sequenced in a study of vaccination effects on CD4 cells after COVID-19. ViraFEST expansion of antigen-specific CD4+ T cells with viral peptide pools preceded sequencing. Following 10 days of culture, CD4+ T cells were isolated. It was two doses of either the BNT162b2 or mRNA-1273 vaccine that participants received. Clones were sequenced by immunoSEQ multiplex PCR, and TCRdb holds only the in-frame ones, with some missing. This table holds some 50,000 clones, around 80% found once. Their cognate antigens are unknown. The specimen was CD4+ T cells from PBMCs cultured with HCoV-OC43 spike peptides, collected after COVID-19 vaccination. Subset given: HCoV-OC43 spike overlapping peptide pool stimulation. Receptor source: a human donor who received a COVID-19 vaccine.

The chain joins TRBV5-8 to TRBJ1-5; D is unclear. Trimming cost V 0 bases and J 1 base, with 14 bases left between them. This CDR3 spans 17 amino acids. Germline V gene data show CDR1 as SGHTS and CDR2 as YDEGEE. CDR3 residues: CASSLATGGYSNQPQHF. The CDR3 DNA is TGTGCCAGCAGCTTGGCCACGGGCGGGTACAGCAATCAGCCCCAGCATTTT.

This clone turned up a few times. The V gene is TRBV2, the J gene TRBJ1-4, with D perhaps matching TRBD1 (5 bases). The CDR3 has 15 amino acids. Trimming took off 2 bases at V and 7 bases at J, with 14 bases between the two ends. Germline V lookup: CDR1 SNHLY, CDR2 FYNNEI. The CDR3 sequence is CASSERPGTPEKLFF. The CDR3 bases are TGTGCCAGCAGTGAACGGCCGGGGACTCCTGAAAAACTGTTTTTT.

This clone was observed a few times. The V and J genes are TRBV2 and TRBJ1-4; 9 bases are shared with TRBD1. CDR1 is SNHLY, CDR2 FYNNEI, per germline. The CDR3 length is 15 residues. J was trimmed by 4 bases and V by 6 bases; bases with no gene match: 6. In nucleotides, the CDR3 is TGTGCCAGCAGGCTACAGGGGGCGGTTAATGAAAAACTGTTTTTT. As protein: CASRLQGAVNEKLFF.

CDR3 residues: CASSQDRSGSHQPQHF. CDR3 coding DNA: TGCGCCAGCAGCCAAGATCGGAGTGGGAGTCATCAGCCCCAGCATTTT. This sequence joins TRBV4-1 and TRBJ1-5; unclear D gene. Trimming left V 0 bases short and J 5 bases short, with 14 bases between. This CDR3 has 16 residues. Germline V lookup: CDR1 MGHRA, CDR2 YSYEKL.

This chain uses TRBV3-1 (or the pseudogene TRBV3-2) with TRBJ1-2; D unresolved. V was trimmed by 3 bases and J by 4 bases, leaving 9 bases between them. The V gene's germline CDR1 is LGHDT and CDR2 YNNKEL (reference sequence). The CDR3 is 13 amino acids. CDR3 sequence (DNA): TGTGCCAGCAGCCATGACACCCTCTATGGCTACACCTTC. Encoded protein: CASSHDTLYGYTF.

The chain joins TRBV11-3 to TRBJ1-6; D is unclear. Germline CDR1 is SGHNT and CDR2 is YENEEA. Between the trimmed V and J ends, which lost 2 bases and 7 bases, there was a span of 6 bases. CDR3 length: 13 amino acids. The CDR3 bases are TGTGCCAGCAGCTTATCCGTGAATTCACCCCTCCACTTT. Its translation: CASSLSVNSPLHF.

The chain employs TRBV10-2 and TRBJ2-1; 13 nucleotides align to TRBD2. This CDR3 is 14 amino acids long. Losses at the gene ends were 6 bases for V and 7 bases for J; bases not matched to a gene: 3. Germline assignment: CDR1 WSHSY and CDR2 SAAADI. CDR3 sequence: CASRGTSGANEQFF. The CDR3 DNA follows: TGCGCCAGCAGAGGGACTAGCGGGGCTAATGAGCAGTTCTTC.

The chain carries TRBV20-1 and TRBJ2-3; 8 bases fit TRBD2. Trimming took 3 bases from V and 3 from J; bases not matched to a gene: 2. The germline CDR1 and CDR2 sequences are DFQATT and SNEGSKA (reference sequence). The CDR3 loop spans 13 amino acids. CDR3 bases: TGCAGTGCTAGTTCTAGCGGGACAGATACGCAGTATTTT. Translating gives CSASSSGTDTQYF.

This sequence joins TRBV10-1 and TRBJ2-1, with 12 nucleotides matching TRBD2. CDR1 and CDR2 from the germline V gene are WNHNN and SYGVQD (reference sequence). The V and J ends lost 7 bases and 4 bases, in that order; junction bases with no gene match: 8. This CDR3 region has 16 residues. The CDR3 protein is CASTARTSGVYNEQFF. The CDR3, as DNA: TGCGCCAGCACAGCCCGGACTAGCGGGGTATACAATGAGCAGTTCTTC.

The V and J genes are TRBV6-5 and TRBJ1-4; 8 bases are a match to TRBD1. Germline trimming cut 6 bases from V and 6 bases from J; bases unmatched to any gene: 6. CDR3 length: 14 residues. Germline lookup yields CDR1 MNHEY and CDR2 SVGAGI. The CDR3 DNA sequence: TGTGCCAGCAGGCCCGGGACAGGCTATGAAAAACTGTTTTTT. Encoded protein: CASRPGTGYEKLFF.

The chain has TRBV12-3 or TRBV12-4 and TRBJ2-5; D perhaps matches TRBD2 (7 bases). There are 13 residues in the CDR3. The germline V and J ends were trimmed by 5 bases and 4 bases, with 11 bases remaining between them. CDR3 protein: CASSPGGRETQYF. As DNA, the CDR3 is TGTGCCAGCAGTCCCGGGGGGCGAGAGACCCAGTACTTC.

This clone appeared a single time. CDR3 DNA sequence: TGCAGCGTTGGGGCCAGGGATCAGCCCCAGCATTTT. As protein: CSVGARDQPQHF. The chain is built from TRBV29-1 and TRBJ1-5, with a possible D match to TRBD1 (5 bases). The CDR3 is 12 amino acids. Germline loops: CDR1 SQVTM, CDR2 ANQGSEA. With 4 bases removed from V and 5 bases from J, the gap between germline ends came to 9 bases.

V gene TRBV6-5 combines with J gene TRBJ1-5; no firm D call. The V gene's germline CDR1 is MNHEY and CDR2 SVGAGI. The V and J ends lost 0 bases and 2 bases respectively, with 8 bases between them. The length of the CDR3 is 15 residues. The CDR3 loop reads CASSYSVGGNQPQHF. Here the CDR3 DNA reads TGTGCCAGCAGTTACTCGGTTGGGGGCAATCAGCCCCAGCATTTT.

The V and J genes are TRBV2 and TRBJ2-3; 11 bases map to TRBD1. The CDR3 has 14 amino acids. Per germline, CDR1 SNHLY and CDR2 FYNNEI. V trimming: 7 bases; J trimming: 4 bases; junction bases outside the gene matches: 4. The CDR3 sequence is CASTGQGAPDTQYF. The CDR3, as DNA: TGTGCCAGCACAGGACAGGGGGCCCCAGATACGCAGTATTTT.

This clone has just a few counts. The V call is TRBV2, the J call TRBJ1-6, with TRBD1 matching over 9 bases. With V trimmed by 3 bases and J by 10 bases, 10 bases remained unmatched. The CDR3 is 16 amino acids. Germline assignment: CDR1 SNHLY and CDR2 FYNNEI. The CDR3 DNA follows: TGTGCCAGCAGTGAGAGGGGATTGGGGACAGGGTCACCCCTCCACTTT. It encodes CASSERGLGTGSPLHF.

V and J are TRBV18 and TRBJ2-7; D is possibly TRBD1 (6 bases). V lost 6 bases and J 4 bases, leaving 16 bases between the germline ends. The germline gives CDR1 KGHSH, CDR2 LQKENI. The length of the CDR3 is 14 residues. The CDR3 region is CASSVGATRYEQYF. In DNA, the CDR3 is TGTGCCAGCTCTGTGGGGGCGACGCGTTACGAGCAGTACTTC.

The rearrangement links TRBV3-1 (or the pseudogene TRBV3-2) to TRBJ2-1; the D is unclear. Per the germline V gene, CDR1 is LGHDT and CDR2 is YNNKEL (reference sequence). Trimming cost V 0 bases and J 9 bases, with 3 bases left between them. CDR3 size: 11 residues. The CDR3 spells CASSQEGEQFF. In nucleotides, the CDR3 is TGTGCCAGCAGCCAAGAGGGTGAGCAGTTCTTC.

The chain links TRBV2 to TRBJ1-1; D not resolved. V was trimmed by 6 bases and J by 11 bases, leaving 22 bases between them. Per the germline V gene, CDR1 is SNHLY and CDR2 is FYNNEI. The CDR3 sequence is 14 residues long. CDR3 sequence reads: CASRGLVVLIGAFF. The CDR3, as DNA: TGTGCCAGCAGGGGCCTCGTGGTACTAATTGGGGCTTTCTTT.